The 4 T cell receptor beta chains below all came from one sample that was sequenced in a study of tumor-infiltrating lymphocytes in primary liver carcinoma. A constant-region primer served to make TCR beta cDNA from around 500 ng total RNA. Three nested multiplex PCR rounds, a slightly modified ARM-PCR method, built the TCR beta libraries. The study ran its first two PCR rounds for roughly 10 cycles each, using TRBV1-TRBV30 forward primers and a C-beta reverse primer. TCRdb re-derived calls from the multiplex PCR reads in MiXCR, one entry per CDR3 protein. The sample has around 120,000 distinct CDR3 sequences, roughly 70% seen once. Total RNA and DNA came together from approximately 20-30 mg of bulk tissue without cell sorting. Sequenced material: tumor-adjacent normal liver tissue. Every receptor here comes from an older woman with primary liver carcinoma and hepatitis B virus infection.

In regard to this clonotype: A single base separates this from a much larger clone, so it may be a read error. This sequence joins TRBV6-1 and TRBJ2-7; 8 bases align to TRBD2. The length of the CDR3 is 13 residues. Per germline, CDR1 MNHNS and CDR2 SASEGT. CDR3 DNA: TGTGCCAGCAGTCGGACTAGCTTTTACGAGCACTACTTC. Amino acids: CASSRTSFYEHYF.

This chain uses TRBV12-3 or TRBV12-4 with TRBJ1-2; TRBD1 matches 7 bases. There are 14 residues in the CDR3. V lost 6 bases and J lost 12; bases outside the gene matches: 16. CDR3 coding DNA: TGTGCCAGCAGGCTTATCGGACAGGCCTATGACAACACCTTC. Encoded protein: CASRLIGQAYDNTF.

As concerns this clonotype: A much bigger clone sits one base away, suggesting this may be a read error. The J gene is TRBJ2-7, the V gene TRBV7-9, with 9 bases identical to TRBD2. The V gene's germline CDR1 is SEHNR and CDR2 FQNEAQ (reference sequence). The CDR3 has 12 residues. The DNA for the CDR3 is TGTGCCAACAGCTTAGTCGACGGGACTAGCCTCTTC. This gives the protein CANSLVDGTSLF. The variable domain in full, completed from reference TRBV7-9 and TRBJ2-7, reads DTGVSQNPRHKITKRGQNVTFRCDPISEHNRLYWYRQTLGQGPEFLTYFQNEAQLEKSRLLSDRFSAERPKGSFSTLEIQRTEQGDSAMYLCANSLVDGTSLFGPGTRLTVT.

A remark on this clonotype: The junction shows a germline mismatch at one end, possibly a read error. The chain's CDR3 is CTSSLMRWASYEQYF. The CDR3 DNA is TGTACCAGCAGTTTAATGAGGTGGGCTAGCTACGAGCAGTACTTC. The chain recombines TRBV11-1 with TRBJ2-7, with unresolved D. Germline lookup yields CDR1 SGHAT and CDR2 FQDESV (reference sequence). The CDR3 is 15 residues long.